This TCR beta chain was retrieved from a study of siplizumab effects on memory and regulatory T cells. In germline, CDR1 is MNHEY, CDR2 SMNVEV (reference sequence). Deletions cut 7 bases from V and 1 base from J, with 16 bases between. This CDR3 is built from 15 residues. Some 93,000 TCR templates per sample were sequenced. Clones were read by immunoSEQ multiplex PCR, and TCRdb kept only the in-frame ones, dropping some. The sample shows 100,000 or so clones, 90% to 95% of them seen only once. Study conclusions and caveats: Just a small share of alloreactive clones was traced back to unstimulated subsets. In the presence of siplizumab, alloreactive sequences traceable to unstimulated CD4+ memory cells were significantly reduced. Greater diversity than memory cells seemed evident in naive T cells, which also appeared to be major alloresponse contributors.

Notes on this clone: Its target is unknown.

The chain combines TRBV27 with TRBJ2-5; D might be TRBD1 or TRBD2, each matching 6 bases. The clonotype originates from a human donor in good health. The sequenced material came from Tregs sorted from blood. This CDR3 is CASTPGGSLQETQYF. The CDR3 DNA is TGTGCCAGCACCCCCGGGGGCAGCCTCCAAGAGACCCAGTACTTC.